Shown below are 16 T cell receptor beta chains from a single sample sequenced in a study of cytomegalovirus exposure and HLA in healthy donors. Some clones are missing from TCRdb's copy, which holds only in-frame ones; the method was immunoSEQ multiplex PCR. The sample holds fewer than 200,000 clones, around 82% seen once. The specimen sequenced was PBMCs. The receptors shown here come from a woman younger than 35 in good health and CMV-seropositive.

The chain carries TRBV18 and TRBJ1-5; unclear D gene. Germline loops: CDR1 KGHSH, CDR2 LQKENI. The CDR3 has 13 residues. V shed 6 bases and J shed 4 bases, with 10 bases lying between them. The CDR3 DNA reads TGTGCCAGCTCCTCTGACTCTAATCAGCCCCAGCATTTT. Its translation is CASSSDSNQPQHF.

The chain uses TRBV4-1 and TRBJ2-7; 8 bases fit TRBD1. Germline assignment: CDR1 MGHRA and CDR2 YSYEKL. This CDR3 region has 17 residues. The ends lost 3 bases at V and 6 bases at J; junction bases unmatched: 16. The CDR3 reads CASSHPPAGRGQSEQYF. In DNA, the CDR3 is TGCGCCAGCAGCCACCCACCGGCGGGCAGGGGGCAAAGCGAGCAGTACTTC.

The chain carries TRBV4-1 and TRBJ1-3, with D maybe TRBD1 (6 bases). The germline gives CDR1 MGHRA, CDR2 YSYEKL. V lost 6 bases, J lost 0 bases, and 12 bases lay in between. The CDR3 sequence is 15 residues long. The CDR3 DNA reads TGCGCCAGCAGTCGACAGGTTGTCTCTGGAAACACCATATATTTT. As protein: CASSRQVVSGNTIYF.

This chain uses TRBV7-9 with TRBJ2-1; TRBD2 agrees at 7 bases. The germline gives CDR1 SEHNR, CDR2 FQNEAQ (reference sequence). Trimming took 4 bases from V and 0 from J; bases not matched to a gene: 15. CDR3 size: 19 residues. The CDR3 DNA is TGTGCCAGCAGCTCGTTGAACGGGGGGACCTTGGCCTCCTACAATGAGCAGTTCTTC. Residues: CASSSLNGGTLASYNEQFF.

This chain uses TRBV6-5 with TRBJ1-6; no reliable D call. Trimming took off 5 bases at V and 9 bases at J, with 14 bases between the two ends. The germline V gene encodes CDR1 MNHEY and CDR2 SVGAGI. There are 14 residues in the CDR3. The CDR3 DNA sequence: TGTGCCAGCAGTCCACTGCAGGCGTCTTCACCCCTCCACTTT. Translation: CASSPLQASSPLHF.

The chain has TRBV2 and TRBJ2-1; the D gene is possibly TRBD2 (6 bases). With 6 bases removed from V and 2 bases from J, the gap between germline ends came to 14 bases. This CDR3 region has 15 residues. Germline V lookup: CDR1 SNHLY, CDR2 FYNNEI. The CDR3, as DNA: TGTGCCAGCAGCGAACTAGCCCGGACCTACAATGAGCAGTTCTTC. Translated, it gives CASSELARTYNEQFF.

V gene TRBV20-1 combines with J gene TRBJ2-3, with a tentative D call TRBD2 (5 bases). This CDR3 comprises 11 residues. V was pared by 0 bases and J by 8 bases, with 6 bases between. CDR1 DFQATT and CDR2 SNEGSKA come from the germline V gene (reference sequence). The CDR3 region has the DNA TGCAGTGCTAGAGACGGACTTACGCAGTATTTT. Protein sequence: CSARDGLTQYF.

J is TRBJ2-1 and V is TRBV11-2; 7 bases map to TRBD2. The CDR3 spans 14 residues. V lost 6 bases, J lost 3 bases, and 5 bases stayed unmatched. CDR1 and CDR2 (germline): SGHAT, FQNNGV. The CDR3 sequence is CASRWGGDYNEQFF. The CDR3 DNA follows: TGTGCCAGCAGGTGGGGGGGAGACTACAATGAGCAGTTCTTC. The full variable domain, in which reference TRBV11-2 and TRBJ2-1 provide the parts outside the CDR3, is EAGVAQSPRYKIIEKRQSVAFWCNPISGHATLYWYQQILGQGPKLLIQFQNNGVVDDSQLPKDRFSAERLKGVDSTLKIQPAKLEDSAVYLCASRWGGDYNEQFFGPGTRLTVL.

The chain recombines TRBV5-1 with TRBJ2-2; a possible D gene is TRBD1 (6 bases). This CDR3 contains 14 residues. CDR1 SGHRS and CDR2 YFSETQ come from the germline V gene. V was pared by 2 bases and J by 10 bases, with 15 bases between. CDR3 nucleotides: TGCGCCAGCAGCTTCCGGGACACCAGGGAGGAGCTGTTTTTT. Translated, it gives CASSFRDTREELFF.

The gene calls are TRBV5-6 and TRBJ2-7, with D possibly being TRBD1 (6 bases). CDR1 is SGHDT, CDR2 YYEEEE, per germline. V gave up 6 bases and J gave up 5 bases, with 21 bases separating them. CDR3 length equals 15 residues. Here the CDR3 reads CASTYATGLDNEQYF. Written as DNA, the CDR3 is TGTGCCAGCACCTACGCAACAGGGTTAGACAACGAGCAGTACTTC.

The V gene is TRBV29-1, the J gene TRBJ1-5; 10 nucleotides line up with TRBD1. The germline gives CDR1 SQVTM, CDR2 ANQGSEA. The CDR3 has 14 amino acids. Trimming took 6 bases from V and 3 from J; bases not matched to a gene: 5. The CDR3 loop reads CSVAGTGANQPQHF. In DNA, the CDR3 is TGCAGCGTAGCCGGGACAGGGGCCAATCAGCCCCAGCATTTT.

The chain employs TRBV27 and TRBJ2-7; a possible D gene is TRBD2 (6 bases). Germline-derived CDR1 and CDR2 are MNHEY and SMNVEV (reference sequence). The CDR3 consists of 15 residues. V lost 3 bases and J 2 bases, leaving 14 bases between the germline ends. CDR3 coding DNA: TGTGCCAGCAGTTTTGGGTTCGGGGAGGCCTACGAGCAGTACTTC. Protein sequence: CASSFGFGEAYEQYF.

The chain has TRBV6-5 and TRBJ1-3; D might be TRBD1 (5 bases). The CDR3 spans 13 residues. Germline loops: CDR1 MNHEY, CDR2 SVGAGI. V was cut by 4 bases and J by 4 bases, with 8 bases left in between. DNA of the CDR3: TGTGCCAGCAGTTCCGCAGGGGGAAACACCATATATTTT. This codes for CASSSAGGNTIYF.

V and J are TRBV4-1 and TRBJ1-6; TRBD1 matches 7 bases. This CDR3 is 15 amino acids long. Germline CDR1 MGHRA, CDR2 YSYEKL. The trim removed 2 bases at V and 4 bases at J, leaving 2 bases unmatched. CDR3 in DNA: TGCGCCAGCAGCCAATCGACAGGGTATAATTCACCCCTCCACTTT. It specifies CASSQSTGYNSPLHF.

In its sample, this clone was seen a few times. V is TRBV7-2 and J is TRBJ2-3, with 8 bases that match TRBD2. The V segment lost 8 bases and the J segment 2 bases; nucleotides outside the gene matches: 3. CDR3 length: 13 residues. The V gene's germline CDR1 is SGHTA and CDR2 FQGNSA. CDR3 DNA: TGTGCCAGCCGGGGGGGAAACACAGATACGCAGTATTTT. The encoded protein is CASRGGNTDTQYF. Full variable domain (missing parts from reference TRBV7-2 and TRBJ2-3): GAGVSQSPSNKVTEKGKDVELRCDPISGHTALYWYRQSLGQGLEFLIYFQGNSAPDKSGLPSDRFSAERTGGSVSTLTIQRTQQEDSAVYLCASRGGNTDTQYFGPGTRLTVL.

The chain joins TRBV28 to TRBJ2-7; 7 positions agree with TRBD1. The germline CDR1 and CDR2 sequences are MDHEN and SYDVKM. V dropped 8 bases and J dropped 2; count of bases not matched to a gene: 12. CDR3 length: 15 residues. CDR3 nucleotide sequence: TGTGCCAGCGGAAAGACAGGGATAATCACCTACGAGCAGTACTTC. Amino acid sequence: CASGKTGIITYEQYF.